This paragraph reports one TCR beta chain. What it binds is not known. This sample stems from a study of OX40 agonist ivuxolimab in advanced cancers. Study summary: One patient with hepatocellular carcinoma and two with cutaneous melanoma, three in all, had partial responses. Study observations and caveats: The 0.1-3.0 mg/kg partial responders had among the lowest clonal expansion.

Assay used: immunoSEQ multiplex PCR; TCRdb lists only in-frame clones, some missing. Of roughly 73,000 clones detected, around 88% appear once; the ten largest clones hold 2% to 2.5%. The sequence derives from an adult with an advanced solid tumor such as melanoma, head and neck, liver or kidney cancer. Sample: CD4+ or CD8+ T cells sorted from blood, taken in a trial of the OX40 agonist ivuxolimab.

The chain's CDR3 is CASRRTGNTEAFF. Here the CDR3 DNA reads TGTGCCAGCAGGAGGACAGGGAACACTGAAGCTTTCTTT. J is TRBJ1-1 and V is TRBV6-1, with 7 nucleotides matching TRBD1. The CDR3 contains 13 residues. Germline CDR1 is MNHNS and CDR2 is SASEGT. V lost 6 bases to trimming and J lost 1 base; unmatched junction nucleotides: 2.